Following are 21 T cell receptor beta chains from one sample sequenced in a study of shared clonotypes between healthy human individuals. The method was immunoSEQ multiplex PCR; TCRdb's version includes in-frame clones alone and lacks a portion of them. The sample has millions of clones; roughly 93% are singletons. Sequenced sample: naive CD4+ T cells from PBMCs. Described subset: CD45RA+ positively selected. These receptors came from a man between 18 and 29 years old in good health. Some clones in this sample may be carry-over from other donors' samples.

The J gene is TRBJ2-1, the V gene TRBV19; TRBD2 matches 10 bases. CDR3 length: 15 amino acids. The germline V gene has CDR1 LNHDA and CDR2 SQIVND (reference sequence). Trimming cost V 3 bases and J 4 bases; bases outside gene matches: 3. CDR3 region: CASSILAGEYNEQFF. CDR3 DNA: TGTGCCAGTAGTATTCTAGCGGGGGAATACAATGAGCAGTTCTTC.

The rearrangement uses TRBV2 and TRBJ1-4; D is undetermined. CDR3 length: 13 residues. Trimming took 4 bases from V and 7 from J, leaving 10 bases between them. CDR1 is SNHLY, CDR2 FYNNEI, per germline. The CDR3 region has the DNA TGTGCCAGCAGTGGGGGTGGGCTTGAAAAACTGTTTTTT. Its protein is CASSGGGLEKLFF.

This sequence joins TRBV7-3 and TRBJ1-3; D is uncertain. Germline V gene data show CDR1 as SGHTA and CDR2 as FQGTGA. The CDR3 contains 14 residues. V lost 5 bases and J lost 4, with 12 bases in between. CDR3 sequence reads: CASSPGGGGNTIYF. In DNA, the CDR3 is TGTGCCAGCAGCCCCGGAGGTGGGGGAAACACCATATATTTT.

This rearrangement joins TRBV10-1 to TRBJ1-3; D gene uncertain. Germline CDR1 is WNHNN and CDR2 is SYGVQD (reference sequence). This CDR3 has 14 amino acids. The germline V and J ends were trimmed by 2 bases and 2 bases, with 7 bases remaining between them. The CDR3, as DNA: TGCGCCAGCAGTGAGGGCTCGGCTGGAAACACCATATATTTT. Translated, it gives CASSEGSAGNTIYF.

This chain uses TRBV2 with TRBJ2-5, with TRBD1 as a possible D gene (6 bases). The CDR3 has 14 residues. CDR1 and CDR2 from the germline V gene are SNHLY and FYNNEI. The V gene lost 2 bases and the J gene lost 1 base, with 8 bases spanning the gap. CDR3 sequence reads: CASSEQGPQETQYF. The CDR3 DNA reads TGTGCCAGCAGTGAACAGGGGCCCCAAGAGACCCAGTACTTC.

This clone was observed a handful of times. The chain has TRBV20-1 and TRBJ1-1; no clear D. Germline lookup yields CDR1 DFQATT and CDR2 SNEGSKA (reference sequence). This CDR3 is built from 10 residues. CDR3 sequence: CRPRNTEAFF. In DNA form, the CDR3 reads TGCAGGCCCAGAAACACTGAAGCTTTCTTT.

V gene TRBV18 combines with J gene TRBJ2-3; 7 positions match TRBD2. The CDR3 totals 17 residues. After removal of 3 bases from V and 0 bases from J, the junction contained 9 bases not matched to a gene. Per germline, CDR1 KGHSH and CDR2 LQKENI. DNA of the CDR3: TGTGCCAGCTCACCCTTAAAACTAGCGTCTAGCACAGATACGCAGTATTTT. Protein product: CASSPLKLASSTDTQYF.

This chain connects TRBV4-1 to TRBJ2-7; 14 bases fit TRBD2. The CDR3 contains 17 residues. Germline lookup yields CDR1 MGHRA and CDR2 YSYEKL. The V segment lost 4 bases and the J segment 3 bases; nucleotides outside the gene matches: 8. In DNA, the CDR3 is TGCGCCAGCAGCCCTGAGGGACTAGCGGGAGATCACTACGAGCAGTACTTC. Its translation: CASSPEGLAGDHYEQYF.

The chain links TRBV5-4 to TRBJ2-3, with D perhaps TRBD1 or TRBD2 (5 bases each). The CDR3 spans 16 residues. Germline V gene data show CDR1 as SGHNT and CDR2 as YYREEE (reference sequence). Trimming took 1 base from V and 4 from J, leaving 16 bases between them. In DNA, the CDR3 is TGTGCCAGCAGCTTGTCAGGGACGAAAGGGGCAGATACGCAGTATTTT. The encoded protein is CASSLSGTKGADTQYF.

The rearrangement uses TRBV6-1 and TRBJ2-7, with a weak D call TRBD1 (5 bases). Germline V gives CDR1 MNHNS, CDR2 SASEGT. This CDR3 spans 13 amino acids. The V gene lost 7 bases and the J gene lost 2 bases, with 12 bases spanning the gap. The CDR3 bases are TGTGCCAGCATCGAAAGGGGCACCTACGAGCAGTACTTC. The encoded protein is CASIERGTYEQYF.

V gene TRBV9 combines with J gene TRBJ2-2; TRBD2 aligns across 12 bases. V dropped 0 bases and J dropped 10; count of bases not matched to a gene: 4. Germline CDR1 SGDLS, CDR2 YYNGEE. The CDR3 extends over 15 amino acids. CDR3 DNA sequence: TGTGCCAGCAGCGTAGCTAGCGGGAGGGCCGAGGAGCTGTTTTTT. This translates into CASSVASGRAEELFF.

The J gene is TRBJ2-7, the V gene TRBV5-1, with a tentative D call TRBD1 (6 bases). The V end lost 0 bases, the J end lost 2 bases, and 9 bases lay between the germline ends. This CDR3 contains 14 residues. CDR1 and CDR2 (germline): SGHRS, YFSETQ. The CDR3 region has the DNA TGCGCCAGCAGCTTGGAACAGGGACCCTACGAGCAGTACTTC. This encodes CASSLEQGPYEQYF. Together with reference TRBV5-1 and TRBJ2-7, the CDR3 gives the full variable domain: KAGVTQTPRYLIKTRGQQVTLSCSPISGHRSVSWYQQTPGQGLQFLFEYFSETQRNKGNFPGRFSGRQFSNSRSEMNVSTLELGDSALYLCASSLEQGPYEQYFGPGTRLTVT.

With regard to this clone: Other DNA sequences in this sample translate to the same CDR3. V and J are TRBV19 and TRBJ2-3, with D unresolved. The CDR3 is 13 residues long. CDR1 is LNHDA and CDR2 is SQIVND in the germline V gene (reference sequence). With 5 bases removed from V and 1 base from J, the gap between germline ends came to 7 bases. The CDR3 here is CASSVTRTDTQYF. The CDR3 coding sequence is TGTGCCAGTAGTGTGACTCGCACAGATACGCAGTATTTT. Using reference TRBV19 and TRBJ2-3 for the parts outside the CDR3, the full variable domain is DGGITQSPKYLFRKEGQNVTLSCEQNLNHDAMYWYRQDPGQGLRLIYYSQIVNDFQKGDIAEGYSVSREKKESFPLTVTSAQKNPTAFYLCASSVTRTDTQYFGPGTRLTVL.

V is TRBV7-9 and J is TRBJ1-1, with D perhaps TRBD1 (6 bases). The V end lost 6 bases, the J end lost 1 base, and 9 bases lay between the germline ends. This CDR3 comprises 13 residues. From germline, CDR1 is SEHNR and CDR2 FQNEAQ (reference sequence). The DNA of the CDR3 is TGTGCCAGCAGTAAGGGACAGAACACTGAAGCTTTCTTT. Residues: CASSKGQNTEAFF.

This clone appeared a single time. The CDR3 region has the DNA TGTGCCAGCAGTCCCGCCGGGACTAGCACCTCCTACTACGAGCAGTACTTC. Encoded protein: CASSPAGTSTSYYEQYF. This sequence joins TRBV28 and TRBJ2-7, with 9 bases aligning to TRBD2. The V and J ends lost 5 bases and 3 bases, in that order; junction bases with no gene match: 14. The germline V gene has CDR1 MDHEN and CDR2 SYDVKM. The length of the CDR3 is 17 residues.

The chain recombines TRBV6-5 with TRBJ2-7; D gene unclear. Per the germline V gene, CDR1 is MNHEY and CDR2 is SVGAGI. This CDR3 spans 13 amino acids. Trimming cost V 8 bases and J 1 base, with 12 bases left between them. This CDR3 reads CASRRYGSYEQYF. CDR3 in DNA: TGTGCCAGCCGTCGTTACGGTTCCTACGAGCAGTACTTC.

V gene TRBV2 combines with J gene TRBJ1-2; D not resolved. Deletions cut 11 bases from V and 8 bases from J, with 21 bases between. Per the germline V gene, CDR1 is SNHLY and CDR2 is FYNNEI. The CDR3 has 13 amino acids. CDR3 region: CASTYGDGEGYTF. The CDR3 nucleotides are TGTGCCTCTACCTACGGGGATGGGGAGGGCTACACCTTC. The whole variable domain, remainder taken from reference TRBV2 and TRBJ1-2, is EPEVTQTPSHQVTQMGQEVILRCVPISNHLYFYWYRQILGQKVEFLVSFYNNEISEKSEIFDDQFSVERPDGSNFTLKIRSTKLEDSAMYFCASTYGDGEGYTFGSGTRLTVV.

The chain carries TRBV7-9 and TRBJ2-7; D is uncertain. V was shortened by 1 base and J by 3 bases, with 16 bases between the two germline ends. This CDR3 region has 16 residues. The germline V gene has CDR1 SEHNR and CDR2 FQNEAQ (reference sequence). The CDR3 DNA sequence: TGTGCCAGCAGCTTAGGGAAGGGCCAAGGATTCTACGAGCAGTACTTC. Its protein is CASSLGKGQGFYEQYF.

The chain has TRBV7-9 and TRBJ2-7; TRBD2 might be the D (5 bases). The length of the CDR3 is 15 residues. Trimming took 5 bases from V and 0 from J, leaving 14 bases between them. Germline V lookup: CDR1 SEHNR, CDR2 FQNEAQ (reference sequence). The CDR3 DNA reads TGTGCCAGCAGCCGAGGACGGAGGAGCTCCTACGAGCAGTACTTC. This encodes CASSRGRRSSYEQYF.

This clone was counted a single time. This chain connects TRBV5-6 to TRBJ2-2; 7 bases are a match to TRBD1. The germline V gene encodes CDR1 SGHDT and CDR2 YYEEEE. V shed 3 bases and J 13 bases; nucleotides not matched to a gene: 12. The CDR3 runs 14 residues. The CDR3 protein is CASSSYGRDSRLFF. CDR3 nucleotides: TGTGCCAGCAGCTCGTATGGCCGGGACAGTCGGCTGTTTTTT.

This sequence joins TRBV5-5 and TRBJ2-3; D is uncertain. The CDR3 has 15 residues. The germline CDR1 and CDR2 sequences are SGHKS and YYEKEE (reference sequence). V lost 0 bases to trimming and J lost 1 base, with 9 bases between them. The CDR3 DNA sequence: TGTGCCAGCAGCTTGGTGATTGGACGCACAGATACGCAGTATTTT. Translating gives CASSLVIGRTDTQYF.